Listed below are T cell receptor beta chains from one sample, sequenced in a study of T cells in localized non-small cell lung cancer. The assay was immunoSEQ multiplex PCR, and TCRdb's table has in-frame clones only and misses some. The table has 25,000 or so clones, approximately 90% seen once; the top ten hold approximately 6.8%. Sequenced material: peripheral blood, taken before any cancer treatment. These receptors were obtained from a male donor at least 60 years old with stage I lung adenocarcinoma. Both conserved end residues are part of each CDR3. Fields, in order: clone size, D gene, J gene, V gene, CDR3 protein, CDR3 DNA. A D gene is named only where the DNA matches it firmly. Part of the rows lack a size; the others show once, few, many or a class for expanded clones.

clone_size: .; d_call: TRBD2; j_call: TRBJ2-5; v_call: TRBV4-2; cdr3_aa: CASSQDASGEWETQYF; cdr3_nt: TGTGCCAGCAGCCAAGATGCCAGCGGGGAGTGGGAGACCCAGTACTTC
clone_size: once; d_call: TRBD1; j_call: TRBJ2-5; v_call: TRBV2; cdr3_aa: CASSVDRAQETQYF; cdr3_nt: TGTGCCAGCAGCGTAGACAGGGCCCAAGAGACCCAGTACTTC
clone_size: .; d_call: TRBD1; j_call: TRBJ2-3; v_call: TRBV6-1; cdr3_aa: CASTGTGRTDTQYF; cdr3_nt: TGTGCCAGCACCGGGACAGGGCGGACAGATACGCAGTATTTT
clone_size: .; d_call: .; j_call: TRBJ1-1; v_call: TRBV6-6; cdr3_aa: CASSYMGNTEAFF; cdr3_nt: TGTGCCAGCAGTTACATGGGGAACACTGAAGCTTTCTTT
clone_size: .; d_call: .; j_call: TRBJ2-7; v_call: TRBV28; cdr3_aa: CASSPAWGLSADEQYF; cdr3_nt: TGTGCCAGCAGTCCGGCGTGGGGGCTTTCTGCGGACGAGCAGTACTTC
clone_size: .; d_call: .; j_call: TRBJ1-1; v_call: TRBV30; cdr3_aa: CAWSPGAVNTEAFF; cdr3_nt: TGTGCCTGGAGTCCAGGGGCCGTTAACACTGAAGCTTTCTTT
clone_size: .; d_call: .; j_call: TRBJ1-2; v_call: TRBV30; cdr3_aa: CAWSGWGDCTF; cdr3_nt: TGTGCCTGGAGTGGTTGGGGGGACTGCACCTTC
clone_size: .; d_call: .; j_call: TRBJ2-1; v_call: TRBV7-2; cdr3_aa: CASRLSGSSSYNEQFF; cdr3_nt: TGTGCCAGCAGACTTAGCGGTTCGAGCTCCTACAATGAGCAGTTCTTC
clone_size: .; d_call: .; j_call: TRBJ2-7; v_call: TRBV6-5; cdr3_aa: CASRKSRTGYEQYF; cdr3_nt: TGTGCCAGCAGAAAATCCCGGACGGGATACGAGCAGTACTTC
clone_size: .; d_call: .; j_call: TRBJ2-4; v_call: TRBV11-2; cdr3_aa: CASSPSGVSENIQYF; cdr3_nt: TGTGCCAGCAGCCCTTCGGGGGTAAGCGAAAACATTCAGTACTTC
clone_size: .; d_call: .; j_call: TRBJ2-2; v_call: TRBV11-2; cdr3_aa: CASSSNPFANTGELFF; cdr3_nt: TGTGCCAGCAGCTCAAATCCATTCGCGAACACCGGGGAGCTGTTTTTT
clone_size: .; d_call: .; j_call: TRBJ2-3; v_call: TRBV7-2; cdr3_aa: CATNPSTDTQYF; cdr3_nt: TGTGCCACAAACCCGAGCACAGATACGCAGTATTTT
clone_size: .; d_call: TRBD1; j_call: TRBJ2-7; v_call: TRBV19; cdr3_aa: CASPREDRGTYEQYF; cdr3_nt: TGTGCCAGCCCCCGGGAGGACAGGGGAACCTACGAGCAGTACTTC
clone_size: .; d_call: .; j_call: TRBJ1-2; v_call: TRBV7-8; cdr3_aa: CASSLDRFYGYTF; cdr3_nt: TGTGCCAGCAGCCTGGACAGATTTTATGGCTACACCTTC
clone_size: .; d_call: .; j_call: TRBJ1-1; v_call: TRBV4-3; cdr3_aa: CASSRQAGVTEAFF; cdr3_nt: TGCGCCAGCAGCCGCCAGGCGGGGGTCACTGAAGCTTTCTTT
clone_size: .; d_call: TRBD1; j_call: TRBJ2-3; v_call: TRBV5-1; cdr3_aa: CASSLDQGEDTQYF; cdr3_nt: TGCGCCAGCAGCTTGGATCAGGGGGAAGATACGCAGTATTTT
clone_size: .; d_call: TRBD1; j_call: TRBJ1-2; v_call: TRBV19; cdr3_aa: CASSSQGTGNYGYTF; cdr3_nt: TGTGCCAGTAGTTCTCAGGGGACAGGAAACTATGGCTACACCTTC
clone_size: .; d_call: .; j_call: TRBJ2-5; v_call: TRBV25-1; cdr3_aa: CASSVGRIGETQYF; cdr3_nt: TGTGCCAGCAGTGTAGGTAGGATAGGGGAGACCCAGTACTTC
clone_size: .; d_call: .; j_call: TRBJ1-3; v_call: TRBV4-3; cdr3_aa: CASSQVAQGRTGNTIYF; cdr3_nt: TGCGCCAGCAGCCAAGTAGCCCAGGGACGTACTGGAAACACCATATATTTT
clone_size: once; d_call: .; j_call: TRBJ2-2; v_call: TRBV7-2; cdr3_aa: CASSQGAGNTGELFF; cdr3_nt: TGTGCCAGCAGCCAGGGTGCGGGGAACACCGGGGAGCTGTTTTTT
clone_size: .; d_call: .; j_call: TRBJ2-2; v_call: TRBV6-9; cdr3_aa: CASSPDPNTGELFF; cdr3_nt: TGTGCCAGCAGTCCGGATCCGAACACCGGGGAGCTGTTTTTT
clone_size: .; d_call: .; j_call: TRBJ1-4; v_call: TRBV2; cdr3_aa: CASRPGPLAEKLFF; cdr3_nt: TGTGCCAGCAGGCCGGGCCCTCTTGCTGAAAAACTGTTTTTT
clone_size: .; d_call: .; j_call: TRBJ1-5; v_call: TRBV19; cdr3_aa: CASRTQFNSNQPQHF; cdr3_nt: TGTGCCAGTAGGACACAGTTTAATAGCAATCAGCCCCAGCATTTT
clone_size: .; d_call: .; j_call: TRBJ1-3; v_call: TRBV5-1; cdr3_aa: CASSLQGTSSGNTIYF; cdr3_nt: TGCGCCAGCAGCTTGCAAGGTACGAGCTCTGGAAACACCATATATTTT
clone_size: .; d_call: .; j_call: TRBJ1-1; v_call: TRBV7-6; cdr3_aa: CASSLDAGNTEAFF; cdr3_nt: TGTGCCAGCAGCTTGGACGCAGGGAACACTGAAGCTTTCTTT
clone_size: .; d_call: .; j_call: TRBJ2-4; v_call: TRBV5-5; cdr3_aa: CASSFEGGPPTQYF; cdr3_nt: TGTGCCAGCAGCTTCGAAGGGGGACCCCCCACGCAGTACTTC
clone_size: .; d_call: TRBD1; j_call: TRBJ1-2; v_call: TRBV30; cdr3_aa: CAWGDRVGYTF; cdr3_nt: TGTGCCTGGGGGGACAGGGTCGGCTACACCTTC
clone_size: .; d_call: TRBD1; j_call: TRBJ2-5; v_call: TRBV7-6; cdr3_aa: CASSFMTGEAQYF; cdr3_nt: TGTGCCAGCAGCTTCATGACAGGGGAAGCCCAGTACTTC
clone_size: .; d_call: TRBD1; j_call: TRBJ2-1; v_call: TRBV27; cdr3_aa: CASSFPGTGTYKQFF; cdr3_nt: TGTGCCAGCAGTTTCCCCGGGACAGGGACGTATAAGCAGTTCTTC
clone_size: .; d_call: TRBD1; j_call: TRBJ1-4; v_call: TRBV19; cdr3_aa: CASSFGTGLEKLFF; cdr3_nt: TGTGCCAGTAGTTTCGGGACAGGGCTCGAAAAACTGTTTTTT
clone_size: .; d_call: .; j_call: TRBJ2-7; v_call: TRBV5-5; cdr3_aa: CASSLDSGWQTYEQYF; cdr3_nt: TGTGCCAGCAGCTTAGACTCGGGGTGGCAGACCTACGAGCAGTACTTC
clone_size: .; d_call: TRBD2; j_call: TRBJ2-1; v_call: TRBV30; cdr3_aa: CAWSSGGAYNEQFF; cdr3_nt: TGTGCCTGGAGTAGCGGGGGGGCCTACAATGAGCAGTTCTTC
clone_size: .; d_call: .; j_call: TRBJ2-3; v_call: TRBV28; cdr3_aa: CASTTPSTDTQYF; cdr3_nt: TGTGCCAGCACAACCCCAAGCACAGATACGCAGTATTTT
clone_size: .; d_call: .; j_call: TRBJ2-5; v_call: TRBV6-5; cdr3_aa: CASSYSSIRGLETQYF; cdr3_nt: TGTGCCAGCAGTTACTCGAGTATTCGGGGACTAGAGACCCAGTACTTC
clone_size: .; d_call: .; j_call: TRBJ2-5; v_call: TRBV21-1; cdr3_aa: CASSKVTDRVSQETQYF; cdr3_nt: TGTGCCAGCAGCAAAGTGACGGACAGGGTTTCCCAAGAGACCCAGTACTTC
clone_size: .; d_call: .; j_call: TRBJ2-1; v_call: TRBV29-1; cdr3_aa: CSVVHRNEQFF; cdr3_nt: TGCAGCGTTGTACATCGGAATGAGCAGTTCTTC
clone_size: once; d_call: .; j_call: TRBJ2-6; v_call: TRBV9; cdr3_aa: CASRQGGEAGANVLTF; cdr3_nt: TGTGCCAGCAGGCAGGGAGGAGAAGCTGGGGCCAACGTCCTGACTTTC
clone_size: .; d_call: .; j_call: TRBJ2-3; v_call: TRBV7-6; cdr3_aa: CASSSPGADTQYF; cdr3_nt: TGTGCCAGCAGCTCCCCCGGGGCAGATACGCAGTATTTT
clone_size: .; d_call: .; j_call: TRBJ2-2; v_call: TRBV2; cdr3_aa: CASSERAGGRTNTGELFF; cdr3_nt: TGTGCCAGCAGTGAAAGGGCTGGCGGGCGTACGAACACCGGGGAGCTGTTTTTT
clone_size: few; d_call: .; j_call: TRBJ1-6; v_call: TRBV5-4; cdr3_aa: CASSLDWGQYNSPLHF; cdr3_nt: TGTGCCAGCAGCTTGGACTGGGGCCAGTATAATTCACCCCTCCACTTT
clone_size: .; d_call: TRBD1; j_call: TRBJ2-2; v_call: TRBV5-1; cdr3_aa: CASTPGGATGELFF; cdr3_nt: TGCGCCAGCACCCCAGGGGGTGCCACCGGGGAGCTGTTTTTT
clone_size: .; d_call: .; j_call: TRBJ2-4; v_call: TRBV2; cdr3_aa: CASSVQEAKNIQYF; cdr3_nt: TGTGCCAGCAGTGTACAGGAGGCCAAAAACATTCAGTACTTC
clone_size: .; d_call: TRBD2; j_call: TRBJ2-5; v_call: TRBV2; cdr3_aa: CASSEGERGHQETQYF; cdr3_nt: TGTGCCAGCAGTGAAGGGGAGCGGGGGCACCAAGAGACCCAGTACTTC
clone_size: .; d_call: .; j_call: TRBJ2-7; v_call: TRBV5-6; cdr3_aa: CASSGRGRKNEQYF; cdr3_nt: TGTGCCAGCAGCGGTCGTGGCAGAAAAAACGAGCAGTACTTC
clone_size: .; d_call: .; j_call: TRBJ2-1; v_call: TRBV28; cdr3_aa: CASSPSDYWVSGEQFF; cdr3_nt: TGTGCCAGCAGTCCCTCCGACTACTGGGTGAGCGGTGAGCAGTTCTTC
clone_size: .; d_call: .; j_call: TRBJ1-1; v_call: TRBV28; cdr3_aa: CASSLVFQQNTEAFF; cdr3_nt: TGTGCCAGCAGTTTAGTCTTCCAGCAGAACACTGAAGCTTTCTTT
clone_size: .; d_call: .; j_call: TRBJ2-5; v_call: TRBV28; cdr3_aa: CASSFGAGQGETQYF; cdr3_nt: TGTGCCAGCAGTTTCGGGGCAGGGCAAGGGGAGACCCAGTACTTC
clone_size: .; d_call: .; j_call: TRBJ2-7; v_call: TRBV27; cdr3_aa: CASRSSYEQYF; cdr3_nt: TGTGCCAGCAGGAGCTCCTACGAGCAGTACTTC
clone_size: .; d_call: TRBD2; j_call: TRBJ2-2; v_call: TRBV28; cdr3_aa: CASGLAGGPPGELFF; cdr3_nt: TGTGCCAGCGGATTAGCGGGGGGGCCTCCCGGGGAGCTGTTTTTT
clone_size: .; d_call: .; j_call: TRBJ2-4; v_call: TRBV6-1; cdr3_aa: CASSGTLEGIQYF; cdr3_nt: TGTGCCAGCAGTGGAACCCTCGAGGGCATTCAGTACTTC
clone_size: .; d_call: .; j_call: TRBJ1-4; v_call: TRBV13; cdr3_aa: CASSLNEKLFF; cdr3_nt: TGTGCCAGCAGCCTTAATGAAAAACTGTTTTTT
clone_size: once; d_call: .; j_call: TRBJ1-5; v_call: TRBV28; cdr3_aa: CASSPHGTTGQPQHF; cdr3_nt: TGTGCCAGCAGTCCTCACGGGACGACGGGCCAGCCCCAGCATTTT
clone_size: .; d_call: .; j_call: TRBJ2-2; v_call: TRBV28; cdr3_aa: CASSFGARSGELFF; cdr3_nt: TGTGCCAGCAGTTTTGGGGCGCGGTCCGGGGAGCTGTTTTTT
clone_size: once; d_call: .; j_call: TRBJ2-2; v_call: TRBV5-1; cdr3_aa: CASSAREIGDTGELFF; cdr3_nt: TGCGCCAGCAGCGCAAGGGAAATCGGGGACACCGGGGAGCTGTTTTTT